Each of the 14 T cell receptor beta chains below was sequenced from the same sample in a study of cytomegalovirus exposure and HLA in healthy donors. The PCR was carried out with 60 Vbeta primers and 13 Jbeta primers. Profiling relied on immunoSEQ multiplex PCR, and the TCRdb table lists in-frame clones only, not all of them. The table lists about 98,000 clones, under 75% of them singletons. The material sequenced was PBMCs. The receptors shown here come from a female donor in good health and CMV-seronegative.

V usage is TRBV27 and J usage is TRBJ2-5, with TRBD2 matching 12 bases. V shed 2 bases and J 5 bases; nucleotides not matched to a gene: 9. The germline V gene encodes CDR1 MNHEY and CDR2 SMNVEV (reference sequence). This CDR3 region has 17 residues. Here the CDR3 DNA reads TGTGCCAGCAGTTTAACCGCACCTAGCGGGGGGGATGAGACCCAGTACTTC. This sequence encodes CASSLTAPSGGDETQYF.

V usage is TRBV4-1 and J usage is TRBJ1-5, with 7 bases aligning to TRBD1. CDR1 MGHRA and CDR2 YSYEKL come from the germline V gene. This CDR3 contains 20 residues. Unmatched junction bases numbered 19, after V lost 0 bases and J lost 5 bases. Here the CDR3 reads CASSQDRRGARGQDDQPQHF. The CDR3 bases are TGCGCCAGCAGCCAAGATAGAAGAGGCGCACGTGGACAGGACGATCAGCCCCAGCATTTT.

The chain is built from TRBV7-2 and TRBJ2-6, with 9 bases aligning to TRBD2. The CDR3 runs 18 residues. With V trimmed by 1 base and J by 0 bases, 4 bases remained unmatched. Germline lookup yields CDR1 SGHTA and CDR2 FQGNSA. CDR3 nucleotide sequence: TGTGCCAGCAGCTTAGAGGCGGGGGGGTCCTCTGGGGCCAACGTCCTGACTTTC. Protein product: CASSLEAGGSSGANVLTF.

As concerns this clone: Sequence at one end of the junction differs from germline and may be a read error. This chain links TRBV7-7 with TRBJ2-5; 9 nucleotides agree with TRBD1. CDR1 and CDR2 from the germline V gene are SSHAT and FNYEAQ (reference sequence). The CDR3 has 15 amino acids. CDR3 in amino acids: CASSFRDRAQETQYF. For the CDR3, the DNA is TGTGCTAGCAGCTTTAGGGACAGGGCCCAAGAGACCCAGTACTTC.

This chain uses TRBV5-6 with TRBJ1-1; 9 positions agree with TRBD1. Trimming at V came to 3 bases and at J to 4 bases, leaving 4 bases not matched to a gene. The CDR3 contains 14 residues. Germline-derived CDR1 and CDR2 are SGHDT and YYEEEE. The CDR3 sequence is CASSWDRAVTEAFF. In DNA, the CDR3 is TGTGCCAGCAGCTGGGACAGGGCGGTCACTGAAGCTTTCTTT.

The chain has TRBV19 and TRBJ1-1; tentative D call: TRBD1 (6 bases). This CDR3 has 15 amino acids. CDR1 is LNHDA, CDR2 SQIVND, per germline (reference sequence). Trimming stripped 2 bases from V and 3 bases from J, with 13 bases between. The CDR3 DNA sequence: TGTGCCAGTAGTATACGCTCCGGGGGGCACACTGAAGCTTTCTTT. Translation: CASSIRSGGHTEAFF.

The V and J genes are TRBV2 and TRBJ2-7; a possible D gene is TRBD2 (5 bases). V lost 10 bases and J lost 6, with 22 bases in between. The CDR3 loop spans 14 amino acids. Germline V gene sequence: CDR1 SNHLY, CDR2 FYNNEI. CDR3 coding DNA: TGTGCCACCGCCGCCGCCCCGGGGTCTCTCGAGCAGTACTTC. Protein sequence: CATAAAPGSLEQYF.

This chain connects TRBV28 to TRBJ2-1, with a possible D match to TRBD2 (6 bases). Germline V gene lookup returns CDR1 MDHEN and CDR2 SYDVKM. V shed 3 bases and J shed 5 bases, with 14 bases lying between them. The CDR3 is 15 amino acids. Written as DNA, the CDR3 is TGTGCCAGCAGTTTTGCTAAGACTAGGGACAATGAGCAGTTCTTC. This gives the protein CASSFAKTRDNEQFF.

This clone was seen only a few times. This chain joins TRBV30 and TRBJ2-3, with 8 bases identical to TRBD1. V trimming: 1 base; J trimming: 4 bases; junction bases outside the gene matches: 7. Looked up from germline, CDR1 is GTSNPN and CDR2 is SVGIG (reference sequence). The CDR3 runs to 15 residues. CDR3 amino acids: CAWSARQGNADTQYF. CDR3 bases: TGTGCCTGGAGTGCCCGACAGGGGAACGCAGATACGCAGTATTTT.

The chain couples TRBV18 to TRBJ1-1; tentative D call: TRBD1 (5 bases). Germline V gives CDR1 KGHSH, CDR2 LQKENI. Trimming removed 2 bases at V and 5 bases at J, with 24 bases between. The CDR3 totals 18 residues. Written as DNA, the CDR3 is TGTGCCAGCTCACCAGTCCCTGGGGGGGTTCGGGGAGGAACTGAAGCTTTCTTT. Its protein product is CASSPVPGGVRGGTEAFF.

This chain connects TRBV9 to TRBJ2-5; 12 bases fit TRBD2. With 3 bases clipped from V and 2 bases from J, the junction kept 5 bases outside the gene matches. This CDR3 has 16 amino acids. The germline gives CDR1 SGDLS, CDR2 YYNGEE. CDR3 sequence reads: CASSAGLAGRQETQYF. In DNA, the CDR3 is TGTGCCAGCAGCGCCGGACTAGCGGGACGACAAGAGACCCAGTACTTC.

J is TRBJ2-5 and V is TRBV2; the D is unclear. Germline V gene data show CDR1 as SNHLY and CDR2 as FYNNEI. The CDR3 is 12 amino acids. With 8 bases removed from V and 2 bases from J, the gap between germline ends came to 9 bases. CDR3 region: CASHPLQETQYF. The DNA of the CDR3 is TGTGCCAGCCACCCCCTACAAGAGACCCAGTACTTC.

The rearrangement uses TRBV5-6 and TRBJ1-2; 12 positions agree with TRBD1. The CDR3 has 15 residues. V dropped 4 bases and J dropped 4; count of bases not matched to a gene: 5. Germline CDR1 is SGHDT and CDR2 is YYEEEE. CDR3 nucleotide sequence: TGTGCCAGCAGCGGGACAGGGGGCGAGGGCTATGGCTACACCTTC. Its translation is CASSGTGGEGYGYTF.

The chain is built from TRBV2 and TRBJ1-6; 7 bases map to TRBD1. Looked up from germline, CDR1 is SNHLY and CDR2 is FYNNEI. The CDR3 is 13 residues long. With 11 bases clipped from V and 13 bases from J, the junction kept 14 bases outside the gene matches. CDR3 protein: CADRLETGSPLHF. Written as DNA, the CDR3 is TGTGCCGACCGACTCGAGACAGGGTCCCCCCTCCACTTT.